This passage covers 20 T cell receptor beta chains from one sample sequenced in a study of blood T cell repertoires in COVID-19. Libraries were prepared by immunoSEQ multiplex PCR; TCRdb keeps only in-frame clonotypes and omits some of them. The sample comprises 200,000 or so clones, roughly 84% of which are singletons, and approximately 7.9% rests with the top ten. Sequenced input: PBMCs or T cells enriched from blood (not recorded which). Every receptor here comes from a man aged 40-49 years who had recovered from COVID-19.

This clone was seen repeatedly, ten times or more. The rearrangement joins TRBV3-1 (or the pseudogene TRBV3-2) to TRBJ1-4; TRBD1 might be the D (5 bases). This CDR3 contains 15 residues. The ends were cut back, 1 base at V and 3 bases at J, with 9 bases in the middle. Germline CDR1 reads LGHDT; CDR2 reads YNNKEL (reference sequence). The CDR3: CASSQVATANEKLFF. CDR3 coding DNA: TGTGCCAGCAGCCAAGTGGCGACAGCTAATGAAAAACTGTTTTTT.

The V and J genes are TRBV2 and TRBJ1-1; 11 bases match TRBD1. V gave up 4 bases and J gave up 5 bases; unmatched junction bases: 12. The CDR3 totals 17 residues. Looked up from germline, CDR1 is SNHLY and CDR2 is FYNNEI. The chain's CDR3 is CASSVFRDRGKGTEAFF. CDR3 coding DNA: TGTGCCAGCAGTGTATTTAGGGACAGGGGGAAAGGGACTGAAGCTTTCTTT.

This clone has just one count. The J gene is TRBJ2-7, the V gene TRBV18, with unresolved D. Per the germline V gene, CDR1 is KGHSH and CDR2 is LQKENI. The CDR3 loop spans 15 amino acids. With 2 bases removed from V and 0 bases from J, the gap between germline ends came to 11 bases. The CDR3 bases are TGTGCCAGCTCACCATCGAACAGAAACTCCTACGAGCAGTACTTC. Translation gives CASSPSNRNSYEQYF.

The V gene is TRBV3-1 (or the pseudogene TRBV3-2), the J gene TRBJ2-3, with D maybe TRBD2 (6 bases). From germline, CDR1 is LGHDT and CDR2 YNNKEL (reference sequence). The CDR3 is 17 residues long. V dropped 0 bases and J dropped 0 bases, with 13 bases sitting between them. The CDR3 reads CASSQEPSAASTDTQYF. The CDR3 nucleotides are TGTGCCAGCAGCCAAGAACCTAGCGCCGCTAGCACAGATACGCAGTATTTT.

V is TRBV5-4 and J is TRBJ1-1; D remains unclear. The CDR3 is made up of 13 amino acids. Trimming stripped 0 bases from V and 5 bases from J, with 8 bases between. Germline V CDR1 and CDR2: SGHNT, YYREEE (reference sequence). The CDR3 is CASSLGGITEAFF. CDR3 DNA: TGTGCCAGCAGCTTGGGAGGGATAACTGAAGCTTTCTTT. Full variable domain (missing parts from reference TRBV5-4 and TRBJ1-1): ETGVTQSPTHLIKTRGQQVTLRCSSQSGHNTVSWYQQALGQGPQFIFQYYREEENGRGNFPPRFSGLQFPNYSSELNVNALELDDSALYLCASSLGGITEAFFGQGTRLTVV.

This rearrangement joins TRBV7-9 to TRBJ2-2; 7 bases map to TRBD1. J was trimmed by 8 bases and V by 6 bases; bases with no gene match: 12. Germline CDR1 and CDR2: SEHNR and FQNEAQ (reference sequence). The CDR3 sequence is 15 residues long. The DNA for the CDR3 is TGTGCCAGCAGATTACCGGGACAGCGCGAAGGGGAGCTGTTTTTT. Its protein is CASRLPGQREGELFF.

The chain uses TRBV7-2 and TRBJ1-5, with D possibly matching TRBD1 (5 bases). CDR1 is SGHTA, CDR2 FQGNSA, per germline. V lost 3 bases to trimming and J lost 3 bases, with 9 bases between them. The CDR3 extends over 14 amino acids. CDR3: CASSLPGINQPQHF. The CDR3 DNA sequence: TGTGCCAGCAGCTTGCCAGGGATCAATCAGCCCCAGCATTTT. Based on the CDR3 plus reference TRBV7-2 and TRBJ1-5, the full variable domain is GAGVSQSPSNKVTEKGKDVELRCDPISGHTALYWYRQSLGQGLEFLIYFQGNSAPDKSGLPSDRFSAERTGGSVSTLTIQRTQQEDSAVYLCASSLPGINQPQHFGDGTRLSIL.

The J gene is TRBJ1-1, the V gene TRBV5-1; 9 nucleotides agree with TRBD1. The CDR3 sequence is 15 residues long. Looked up from germline, CDR1 is SGHRS and CDR2 is YFSETQ. The V segment lost 6 bases and the J segment 3 bases; nucleotides outside the gene matches: 9. CDR3 sequence (DNA): TGCGCCAGCAATCAGGACAGGGGTTGGTACACTGAAGCTTTCTTT. Translation: CASNQDRGWYTEAFF.

The J gene is TRBJ2-2, the V gene TRBV28; D ambiguous. The length of the CDR3 is 11 residues. Trimming pared 5 bases from V and 7 bases from J, leaving 5 bases between. Germline-derived CDR1 and CDR2 are MDHEN and SYDVKM. CDR3 sequence reads: CASSQNGELFF. CDR3 DNA sequence: TGTGCCAGCAGTCAAAACGGGGAGCTGTTTTTT.

The V gene is TRBV6-5, the J gene TRBJ1-2, with 8 bases aligning to TRBD1. The CDR3 covers 13 residues. Germline trimming cut 6 bases from V and 3 bases from J; bases unmatched to any gene: 3. Germline V CDR1 and CDR2: MNHEY, SVGAGI. CDR3 protein: CASRMGQDYGYTF. For the CDR3, the DNA is TGTGCCAGCAGGATGGGACAGGACTATGGCTACACCTTC.

J is TRBJ2-5 and V is TRBV2; 11 bases fit TRBD2. From germline, CDR1 is SNHLY and CDR2 FYNNEI. The CDR3 contains 15 residues. With 10 bases clipped from V and 4 bases from J, the junction kept 11 bases outside the gene matches. CDR3 region: CATSPSGGYGETQYF. The CDR3 nucleotides are TGTGCCACCTCGCCTAGCGGGGGGTATGGAGAGACCCAGTACTTC.

The chain has TRBV5-8 and TRBJ1-2; D uncertain. Germline V gene data show CDR1 as SGHTS and CDR2 as YDEGEE. Trimming pared 5 bases from V and 0 bases from J, leaving 17 bases between. The CDR3 totals 16 residues. The CDR3 DNA sequence: TGTGCCAGCAGTCAGGTGGTGACGGCAGCTAACTATGGCTACACCTTC. Translated, it gives CASSQVVTAANYGYTF. Drawing the rest from reference TRBV5-8 and TRBJ1-2, the complete variable domain is EAGVTQSPTHLIKTRGQQATLRCSPISGHTSVYWYQQALGLGLQFLLWYDEGEERNRGNFPPRFSGRQFPNYSSELNVNALELEDSALYLCASSQVVTAANYGYTFGSGTRLTVV.

This clone was detected a few times. The chain links TRBV2 to TRBJ2-5; 9 bases line up with TRBD1. Trimming at V came to 6 bases and at J to 0 bases, leaving 8 bases not matched to a gene. Per the germline V gene, CDR1 is SNHLY and CDR2 is FYNNEI. This CDR3 spans 16 amino acids. This chain's CDR3 is CASRETGGDDQETQYF. CDR3 DNA sequence: TGTGCCAGCAGGGAGACAGGGGGGGACGACCAAGAGACCCAGTACTTC. The complete variable domain, with remaining parts taken from reference TRBV2 and TRBJ2-5, reads EPEVTQTPSHQVTQMGQEVILRCVPISNHLYFYWYRQILGQKVEFLVSFYNNEISEKSEIFDDQFSVERPDGSNFTLKIRSTKLEDSAMYFCASRETGGDDQETQYFGPGTRLLVL.

V gene TRBV3-1 (or the pseudogene TRBV3-2) combines with J gene TRBJ1-3, with a tentative D call TRBD1 (6 bases). V gave up 0 bases and J gave up 0 bases, with 12 bases separating them. This CDR3 spans 17 amino acids. From germline, CDR1 is LGHDT and CDR2 YNNKEL (reference sequence). CDR3: CASSQDGTTLSGNTIYF. In nucleotides, the CDR3 is TGTGCCAGCAGCCAAGACGGGACAACCCTCTCTGGAAACACCATATATTTT.

This clone was recorded a few times. The rearrangement joins TRBV15 to TRBJ2-1; possibly TRBD1 for D (6 bases). Trimming shortened V by 6 bases and J by 4 bases, and 10 bases separated the two germline ends. Per the germline V gene, CDR1 is LNHNV and CDR2 is YYDKDF (reference sequence). The CDR3 loop spans 13 amino acids. In DNA form, the CDR3 reads TGTGCCACCAGAGTGCAGGGGTACAATGAGCAGTTCTTC. This encodes CATRVQGYNEQFF.

V is TRBV2 and J is TRBJ1-2, with 7 positions matching TRBD1. Germline trimming cut 2 bases from V and 6 bases from J; bases unmatched to any gene: 12. Per germline, CDR1 SNHLY and CDR2 FYNNEI. The CDR3 runs to 16 residues. The CDR3 coding sequence is TGTGCCAGCAGTGAAACAGGGGAGGTATATCTGGATGGCTACACCTTC. Protein product: CASSETGEVYLDGYTF.

The gene calls are TRBV5-5 and TRBJ1-3, with a weak D call TRBD1 (5 bases). Trimming shortened V by 4 bases and J by 1 base, and 18 bases separated the two germline ends. Germline CDR1 SGHKS, CDR2 YYEKEE (reference sequence). The CDR3 sequence is 17 residues long. CDR3 in DNA: TGTGCCAGCAGCCCATTCGTCAGGGCGACGTCTGGAAACACCATATATTTT. The encoded protein is CASSPFVRATSGNTIYF.

The chain couples TRBV15 to TRBJ2-7; D perhaps matches TRBD1 (5 bases). The V end lost 5 bases, the J end lost 3 bases, and 11 bases lay between the germline ends. Per the germline V gene, CDR1 is LNHNV and CDR2 is YYDKDF (reference sequence). The CDR3 is made up of 13 amino acids. The CDR3 reads CATSLGHRYEQYF. CDR3 bases: TGTGCCACCAGCCTAGGACACCGCTACGAGCAGTACTTC.

This clone was seen only a few times. This chain joins TRBV5-4 and TRBJ1-2, with TRBD1 matching 7 bases. The CDR3 consists of 15 residues. V shed 0 bases and J 4 bases; nucleotides not matched to a gene: 6. Per germline, CDR1 SGHNT and CDR2 YYREEE (reference sequence). CDR3 coding DNA: TGTGCCAGCAGCTTGGCCGGGGCAGGGGGCTATGGCTACACCTTC. Its protein is CASSLAGAGGYGYTF.

The V and J genes are TRBV5-1 and TRBJ2-2; 12 nucleotides line up with TRBD2. The V gene end was trimmed by 7 bases and the J gene end by 8 bases; junction bases not matched to a gene: 9. Germline lookup yields CDR1 SGHRS and CDR2 YFSETQ. The CDR3 is 15 amino acids. In nucleotides, the CDR3 is TGCGCCAGCCTAAAGACTAGCGGGGGAACTGGGGAGCTGTTTTTT. Protein sequence: CASLKTSGGTGELFF.